A single sample gave rise to the 18 T cell receptor beta chains below, sequenced in a study of cytomegalovirus exposure and HLA in healthy donors. PCR used 60 Vbeta primers and 13 Jbeta primers. Profiled with immunoSEQ multiplex PCR; TCRdb holds only in-frame clones, not every one. The table shows about 130,000 clones, with over 70% occurring only once. Material: PBMCs. The receptor set was obtained from a woman aged 50 to 60 in good health and CMV-seronegative.

The genes are TRBV27 and TRBJ2-3; D gene ambiguous. The CDR3 covers 12 residues. Trimming cost V 4 bases and J 2 bases, with 4 bases left between them. Per germline, CDR1 MNHEY and CDR2 SMNVEV (reference sequence). The CDR3 loop is CASSSITDTQYF. The CDR3 DNA reads as TGTGCCAGCAGTTCTATCACAGATACGCAGTATTTT.

This sequence joins TRBV30 and TRBJ1-4, with a weak D call TRBD1 (6 bases). Between the trimmed V and J ends, which lost 3 bases and 7 bases, there was a span of 15 bases. This CDR3 is 14 amino acids long. Germline V lookup: CDR1 GTSNPN, CDR2 SVGIG (reference sequence). Written as DNA, the CDR3 is TGTGCCTGGAGACTACAGGGATCGGGTGAAAAACTGTTTTTT. Residues: CAWRLQGSGEKLFF.

J is TRBJ1-2 and V is TRBV2; the D gene is possibly TRBD1 (6 bases). The V gene lost 3 bases and the J gene lost 6 bases, with 14 bases spanning the gap. The CDR3 consists of 14 residues. Germline CDR1 reads SNHLY; CDR2 reads FYNNEI. The CDR3 protein is CASSDPAGADGYTF. The CDR3 DNA reads as TGTGCCAGCAGTGATCCGGCAGGGGCCGATGGCTACACCTTC. Full variable domain (remainder filled in from reference TRBV2 and TRBJ1-2): EPEVTQTPSHQVTQMGQEVILRCVPISNHLYFYWYRQILGQKVEFLVSFYNNEISEKSEIFDDQFSVERPDGSNFTLKIRSTKLEDSAMYFCASSDPAGADGYTFGSGTRLTVV.

About this clone itself: At one end the junction does not follow the germline gene, possibly because of a read error. CDR3 in DNA: TGTTCCAGCAGCTTCGACTATGGCTACACCTTC. Translated: CSSSFDYGYTF. The chain employs TRBV7-9 and TRBJ1-2, with D uncertain. Germline V gives CDR1 SEHNR, CDR2 FQNEAQ (reference sequence). CDR3 size: 11 residues. Filled out from reference TRBV7-9 and TRBJ1-2, the complete variable domain reads DTGVSQNPRHKITKRGQNVTFRCDPISEHNRLYWYRQTLGQGPEFLTYFQNEAQLEKSRLLSDRFSAERPKGSFSTLEIQRTEQGDSAMYLCSSSFDYGYTFGSGTRLTVV.

The chain carries TRBV30 and TRBJ1-5; a possible D gene is TRBD1 (5 bases). Germline loops: CDR1 GTSNPN, CDR2 SVGIG (reference sequence). The CDR3 extends over 13 amino acids. Trimming pared 5 bases from V and 5 bases from J, leaving 13 bases between. The DNA for the CDR3 is TGTGCCTGGGGCCACAGGATTGATCAGCCCCAGCATTTT. It encodes CAWGHRIDQPQHF.

CDR3 bases: TGTGCCAGCAGCTCCTCTCTAGCGACCTACAATGAGCAGTTCTTC. Amino acid sequence: CASSSSLATYNEQFF. The chain is built from TRBV13 and TRBJ2-1; D perhaps matches TRBD2 (6 bases). This CDR3 is 15 amino acids long. V shed 4 bases and J shed 2 bases, with 12 bases lying between them. The V gene's germline CDR1 is PRHDT and CDR2 FYEKMQ (reference sequence). Full variable domain (rest looked up from reference TRBV13 and TRBJ2-1): AAGVIQSPRHLIKEKRETATLKCYPIPRHDTVYWYQQGPGQDPQFLISFYEKMQSDKGSIPDRFSAQQFSDYHSELNMSSLELGDSALYFCASSSSLATYNEQFFGPGTRLTVL.

This clone came up once. The chain combines TRBV6-5 with TRBJ2-1; 7 nucleotides match TRBD2. The CDR3 spans 14 residues. The junction had 2 bases not matched to a gene; V was cut back by 0 bases and J by 6 bases. Germline V CDR1 and CDR2: MNHEY, SVGAGI. CDR3 sequence (DNA): TGTGCCAGCAGTTACTCCGGGGGGATCAATGAGCAGTTCTTC. It codes for CASSYSGGINEQFF.

The chain couples TRBV19 to TRBJ1-2, with TRBD1 as a possible D gene (6 bases). The V end lost 6 bases, the J end lost 2 bases, and 16 bases lay between the germline ends. This CDR3 region has 15 residues. Germline assignment: CDR1 LNHDA and CDR2 SQIVND (reference sequence). The CDR3 reads CASRRLRGGNYGYTF. The CDR3 coding sequence is TGTGCCAGTAGGAGGCTCAGGGGTGGGAACTATGGCTACACCTTC.

The chain joins TRBV18 to TRBJ2-5; 9 bases line up with TRBD2. The end of the DNA aligns better with TRBJ2-7, so the J call may be wrong. Germline V gene lookup returns CDR1 KGHSH and CDR2 LQKENI. The CDR3 covers 15 residues. CDR3 DNA: TGTGCCAGCTCACCGAGAGCGGGAGGCCTTTACGAGCAGTACTTC. This translates into CASSPRAGGLYEQYF.

V and J are TRBV28 and TRBJ2-7; perhaps TRBD1 as D (6 bases). Germline loops: CDR1 MDHEN, CDR2 SYDVKM. The CDR3 consists of 18 residues. V lost 8 bases, J lost 0 bases, and 26 bases lay in between. This CDR3 reads CASFTVRGHKISSYEQYF. CDR3 nucleotide sequence: TGTGCCAGCTTTACGGTTCGGGGACACAAAATCAGCTCCTACGAGCAGTACTTC. The variable domain in full, completed from reference TRBV28 and TRBJ2-7, reads DVKVTQSSRYLVKRTGEKVFLECVQDMDHENMFWYRQDPGLGLRLIYFSYDVKMKEKGDIPEGYSVSREKKERFSLILESASTNQTSMYLCASFTVRGHKISSYEQYFGPGTRLTVT.

This clone has just one count. This chain links TRBV7-9 with TRBJ2-1; 9 bases align to TRBD2. The trim removed 5 bases at V and 10 bases at J, leaving 12 bases unmatched. CDR1 is SEHNR and CDR2 is FQNEAQ in the germline V gene (reference sequence). The CDR3 covers 15 residues. The CDR3 reads CASSQKIGTSQEQFF. CDR3 DNA: TGTGCCAGCAGCCAAAAGATAGGGACTAGCCAAGAGCAGTTCTTC.

The chain recombines TRBV18 with TRBJ1-6; a possible D gene is TRBD1 (6 bases). This CDR3 is 14 amino acids long. Trimming took 4 bases from V and 7 from J, leaving 11 bases between them. Looked up from germline, CDR1 is KGHSH and CDR2 is LQKENI. The CDR3 nucleotides are TGTGCCAGCTCACAACAGGGCGGCAATTCACCCCTCCACTTT. Its translation is CASSQQGGNSPLHF.

A single count supports this clone. The V call is TRBV6-5, the J call TRBJ2-3; D unclear. Germline V gene data show CDR1 as MNHEY and CDR2 as SVGAGI. V was clipped by 7 bases and J by 1 base, with 9 bases between them. The CDR3 consists of 13 residues. The CDR3 DNA reads as TGTGCCAGCAAGCTAAGCGGCACAGATACGCAGTATTTT. Translating it yields CASKLSGTDTQYF.

The gene calls are TRBV12-5 and TRBJ1-3; D might be TRBD1 (5 bases). V was shortened by 2 bases and J by 0 bases, with 20 bases between the two germline ends. From germline, CDR1 is LGHNT and CDR2 FRNRAP. The CDR3 consists of 19 residues. The CDR3 nucleotides are TGTGCTAGTGGTTTGTACCAACTACGGGACTGCCACTCTGGAAACACCATATATTTT. Residues: CASGLYQLRDCHSGNTIYF.

The sample holds a few counts of this clone. This chain links TRBV18 with TRBJ2-6; D possibly corresponds to TRBD2 (6 bases). The V end was cut by 1 base, the J end by 4 bases, with 17 bases between. CDR1 and CDR2 (germline): KGHSH, LQKENI. The CDR3 loop spans 18 amino acids. CDR3 sequence reads: CASSPLRSGAGGANVLTF. The CDR3 region has the DNA TGTGCCAGCTCACCACTGCGCTCCGGGGCGGGGGGGGCCAACGTCCTGACTTTC.

V gene TRBV7-2 combines with J gene TRBJ2-5; 14 bases agree with TRBD2. The length of the CDR3 is 16 residues. After removal of 5 bases from V and 5 bases from J, the junction contained 7 bases not matched to a gene. CDR1 and CDR2 from the germline V gene are SGHTA and FQGNSA. CDR3 in DNA: TGTGCCAGCAGCCGAGGGACTAGCGGGAGTAGGGAGACCCAGTACTTC. This codes for CASSRGTSGSRETQYF. Looking up the rest from reference TRBV7-2 and TRBJ2-5 gives the full variable domain: GAGVSQSPSNKVTEKGKDVELRCDPISGHTALYWYRQSLGQGLEFLIYFQGNSAPDKSGLPSDRFSAERTGGSVSTLTIQRTQQEDSAVYLCASSRGTSGSRETQYFGPGTRLLVL.

This clone was detected only once. The rearrangement joins TRBV27 to TRBJ2-1, with D possibly TRBD2 on 5 matching bases. V lost 1 base and J lost 8, with 6 bases in between. From germline, CDR1 is MNHEY and CDR2 SMNVEV (reference sequence). The CDR3 is made up of 12 amino acids. DNA for the CDR3: TGTGCCAGCAGTTTATTGGGAGATGAGCAGTTCTTC. This translates into CASSLLGDEQFF.

The V and J genes are TRBV11-3 and TRBJ2-2, with unresolved D. Germline values: CDR1 SGHNT, CDR2 YENEEA. The ends were cut back, 1 base at V and 0 bases at J, with 3 bases in the middle. The CDR3 length is 14 residues. CDR3 bases: TGTGCCAGCAGCTTAGCGGCGAACACCGGGGAGCTGTTTTTT. Translating gives CASSLAANTGELFF. Complete variable domain (other parts from reference TRBV11-3 and TRBJ2-2): EAGVVQSPRYKIIEKKQPVAFWCNPISGHNTLYWYLQNLGQGPELLIRYENEEAVDDSQLPKDRFSAERLKGVDSTLKIQPAELGDSAVYLCASSLAANTGELFFGEGSRLTVL.